The present TCR beta chain was sequenced within a study of hypomethylating agent response in myelodysplastic syndrome. Study-wide background: Non-responders met neither complete response nor hematologic improvement criteria, which defined response.

Note on this clone: What it binds is unknown.

CDR3 length: 14 residues. With 1 base removed from V and 2 bases from J, the gap between germline ends came to 7 bases. Per germline, CDR1 LGHNA and CDR2 YSLEER. Sequenced by immunoSEQ multiplex PCR; TCRdb stores in-frame clones only, minus some. The sample contains about 5,100 clones, about 80% of which appear only once. Notes on the study in general: Control donors' ages did not match those of MDS patients. Novel MDS antigen recognition by shared GLIPH2 clusters is possible but unvalidated.

Source: bone marrow, taken before or after starting hypomethylating agent treatment for myelodysplastic syndrome (not recorded which). The rearrangement joins TRBV4-3 to TRBJ2-3; D remains ambiguous. This clonotype was sampled from a human donor with myelodysplastic syndrome. The CDR3 loop is CASSQGGTTDTQYF. The CDR3 nucleotides are TGCGCCAGCAGCCAAGGAGGCACCACAGATACGCAGTATTTT.